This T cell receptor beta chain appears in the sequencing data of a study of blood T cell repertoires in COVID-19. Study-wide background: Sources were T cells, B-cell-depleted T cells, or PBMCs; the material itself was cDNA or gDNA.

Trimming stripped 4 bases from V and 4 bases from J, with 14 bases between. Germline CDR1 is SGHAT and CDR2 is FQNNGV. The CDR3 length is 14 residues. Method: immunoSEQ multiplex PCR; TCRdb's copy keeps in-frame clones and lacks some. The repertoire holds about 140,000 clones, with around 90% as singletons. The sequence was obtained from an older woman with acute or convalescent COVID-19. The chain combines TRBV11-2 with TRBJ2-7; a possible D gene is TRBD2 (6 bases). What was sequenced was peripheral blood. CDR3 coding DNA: TGTGCCAGCAGCTCCACCCGGGGGTTTTACGAGCAGTACTTC. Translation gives CASSSTRGFYEQYF. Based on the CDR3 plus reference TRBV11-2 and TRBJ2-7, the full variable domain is EAGVAQSPRYKIIEKRQSVAFWCNPISGHATLYWYQQILGQGPKLLIQFQNNGVVDDSQLPKDRFSAERLKGVDSTLKIQPAKLEDSAVYLCASSSTRGFYEQYFGPGTRLTVT.